A selection of T cell receptor beta chains follows, all from one sample in a study of early T cells in non-severe SARS-CoV-2 infection. MiXCR, applied by TCRdb to the 5' RACE reads, yields one record per CDR3 protein. The table lists about 30,000 distinct CDR3 sequences, more than 4.5% of them singletons. Sequenced input: whole blood. These receptors were taken from an adult who was a healthcare worker with PCR-confirmed SARS-CoV-2 infection or an uninfected control (not recorded which). Each CDR3 is given with its conserved first and last residue. A D gene is named only where the DNA matches it firmly. Only part of the rows carry a size: once, few, many, or a class if the clone is expanded.

many	TRBV7-9	14	TRBJ1-4	-	CASSRGQNNEKLFF	TGTGCCAGCAGCAGGGGACAAAATAATGAAAAACTGTTTTTT
-	TRBV7-8	13	TRBJ2-7	TRBD1	CASSYRGSYEQYF	TGTGCCAGCAGCTACAGGGGCTCCTACGAGCAGTACTTC
few	TRBV18	15	TRBJ1-1	-	CASSSNAQVITEAFF	TGTGCCAGCTCATCAAATGCACAGGTTATCACTGAAGCTTTCTTT
many	TRBV6-1	14	TRBJ2-2	TRBD1	CASRAGGFSGELFF	TGTGCCAGCAGGGCAGGGGGCTTTTCCGGGGAGCTGTTTTTT
-	TRBV5-6	14	TRBJ2-3	-	CASSLDVRTDTQYF	TGTGCCAGCAGCTTGGATGTCCGAACAGATACGCAGTATTTT
-	TRBV7-6	14	TRBJ2-5	TRBD1	CASSRTQGAKTQYF	TGTGCCAGCAGCCGGACCCAGGGGGCAAAGACCCAGTACTTC
-	TRBV3-1	14	TRBJ2-1	TRBD2	CASSPRLALRNQFF	TGTGCCAGCAGCCCCAGACTAGCTCTGAGGAACCAGTTCTTC
-	TRBV12-3/TRBV12-4	15	TRBJ2-4	TRBD1	CASSRTGGGKNIQYF	TGTGCCAGCAGTCGAACAGGGGGCGGCAAAAACATTCAGTACTTC
-	TRBV20-1	12	TRBJ2-7	-	CSARGAAYEQYF	TGCAGTGCTAGAGGGGCTGCTTACGAGCAGTACTTC
few	TRBV7-2	15	TRBJ2-7	TRBD2	CASSLGLATSYEQYF	TGTGCCAGCAGCTTGGGACTAGCGACCTCCTACGAGCAGTACTTC
many	TRBV20-1	12	TRBJ2-2	-	CSAQAGTGELFF	TGCAGTGCTCAAGCTGGCACCGGGGAGCTGTTTTTT
few	TRBV20-1	13	TRBJ1-4	-	CSARGSASEKLFF	TGCAGTGCTAGAGGATCCGCCAGTGAAAAACTGTTTTTT
medium-sized	TRBV7-2	15	TRBJ1-2	TRBD1	CASSARQGAYLGYTF	TGTGCCAGCAGCGCGAGACAGGGGGCCTATCTTGGCTACACCTTC
many	TRBV20-1	12	TRBJ2-7	-	CSAAGVRNEQYF	TGCAGTGCGGCAGGGGTTCGGAACGAGCAGTACTTC
few	TRBV6-2/TRBV6-3	15	TRBJ1-5	-	CASQEQGLSNQPQHF	TGTGCCAGCCAAGAACAGGGTTTAAGCAATCAGCCCCAGCATTTT
many	TRBV20-1	12	TRBJ1-1	-	CSARDRGGEGFF	TGCAGTGCTAGAGATCGCGGGGGCGAGGGTTTCTTT
few	TRBV7-2	14	TRBJ1-2	-	CASSSNRDGYGYTF	TGTGCCAGCAGCTCGAACAGGGACGGCTATGGCTACACCTTC
many	TRBV20-1	16	TRBJ1-5	-	CSARSPGQGRNQPQHF	TGCAGTGCTAGGTCGCCGGGGCAGGGCCGCAATCAGCCCCAGCATTTT